Below, 27 T cell receptor beta chains from the same sample are listed, as sequenced in a study of CD8 T cells in ankylosing spondylitis. No antigens are known for them. TCRdb recomputed calls from the 5' RACE reads with MiXCR, one row per CDR3 protein. The sample consists of some 840,000 distinct CDR3 sequences, about 12% of them appearing once. Findings and limits, study-wide: Blood from ankylosing spondylitis patients appeared to carry a characteristic roughly 8-variant TCR beta motif.

Sequenced: blood, either unsorted or a sorted T cell fraction (not recorded which). These TCRs come from a male donor with ankylosing spondylitis.

The chain carries TRBV5-1 and TRBJ2-7, with TRBD1 matching 7 bases. V was pared by 3 bases and J by 3 bases, with 6 bases of the junction left unmatched. The CDR3 is made up of 14 amino acids. The V gene's germline CDR1 is SGHRS and CDR2 YFSETQ. CDR3 in amino acids: CASSSQGTVYEQYF. As DNA, the CDR3 is TGCGCCAGCAGCTCACAGGGGACGGTCTACGAGCAGTACTTC.

This clonotype appeared many times. The J gene is TRBJ2-5, the V gene TRBV10-2, with D unresolved. The CDR3 runs to 13 residues. Germline V gene sequence: CDR1 WSHSY, CDR2 SAAADI. V gave up 6 bases and J gave up 5 bases, with 13 bases separating them. The CDR3, as DNA: TGCGCCAGCAGGCCGGGCCAAAGCGAGACCCAGTACTTC. Translation: CASRPGQSETQYF.

This clonotype was seen repeatedly, ten times or more. V is TRBV9 and J is TRBJ2-1, with TRBD1 identical over 9 bases. Germline V gene sequence: CDR1 SGDLS, CDR2 YYNGEE. The CDR3 contains 15 residues. After removal of 6 bases from V and 1 base from J, the junction contained 5 bases not matched to a gene. The CDR3 nucleotides read TGTGCCAGCACCGTGGGGACAGGGTCCTACAATGAGCAGTTCTTC. It codes for CASTVGTGSYNEQFF. Based on the CDR3 plus reference TRBV9 and TRBJ2-1, the full variable domain is DSGVTQTPKHLITATGQRVTLRCSPRSGDLSVYWYQQSLDQGLQFLIQYYNGEERAKGNILERFSAQQFPDLHSELNLSSLELGDSALYFCASTVGTGSYNEQFFGPGTRLTVL.

This clonotype has a handful of counts. One end of the junction varies from germline; a read error may be responsible. The chain recombines TRBV20-1 with TRBJ2-1; 7 bases agree with TRBD2. Germline loops: CDR1 DFQATT, CDR2 SNEGSKA (reference sequence). The CDR3 has 16 amino acids. CDR3 sequence reads: CCARDYSLGSYNEQFF. In DNA, the CDR3 is TGCTGTGCTCGGGACTATTCCCTGGGCTCCTACAATGAGCAGTTCTTC.

This clonotype was seen ten or more times. CDR3 nucleotide sequence: TGTGCCAGCAGTGGGACAGGGGAAGGCAGGGAGCAGTACTTC. It codes for CASSGTGEGREQYF. This chain joins TRBV6-2 or TRBV6-3 and TRBJ2-7; 10 bases fit TRBD1. V shed 5 bases, J shed 7 bases, and the junction held 8 bases outside the gene matches. Germline lookup yields CDR1 MNHEY and CDR2 SVGEGT. The CDR3 extends over 14 amino acids.

The CDR3 nucleotides are TGTGCAAGTCGCTACAGGGGGGGAGCGGGGGAGCAAGAGACCCAGTACTTC. Translation: CASRYRGGAGEQETQYF. J is TRBJ2-5 and V is TRBV12-2; TRBD1, the table's D call, was not compared with the DNA. TRBV12-2 is a pseudogene segment. CDR3 length: 17 residues.

This clonotype was seen a few times. V usage is TRBV18 and J usage is TRBJ1-5; D call uncertain. The CDR3 runs 15 residues. CDR1 and CDR2 from the germline V gene are KGHSH and LQKENI. The ends were cut back, 5 bases at V and 0 bases at J, with 11 bases in the middle. The CDR3 protein is CASSAGLASNQPQHF. The CDR3 nucleotides read TGTGCCAGCTCAGCCGGACTAGCTAGCAATCAGCCCCAGCATTTT.

A few counts support this clonotype. This chain connects TRBV12-3 or TRBV12-4 to TRBJ1-2, with TRBD1 matching over 8 bases. The CDR3 runs 14 residues. V trimming: 5 bases; J trimming: 6 bases; junction bases outside the gene matches: 8. The CDR3 is CASSPRDRGHGYTF. For the CDR3, the DNA is TGTGCCAGCAGTCCCCGAGACAGGGGACATGGCTACACCTTC.

This clonotype was detected only a few times. The rearrangement joins TRBV5-6 to TRBJ2-3; TRBD1 agrees at 8 bases. The CDR3 consists of 17 residues. J was trimmed by 4 bases and V by 0 bases; bases with no gene match: 10. In germline, CDR1 is SGHDT, CDR2 YYEEEE. The DNA of the CDR3 is TGTGCCAGCAGCTTGGGGTGGACAGGGATGATTGCAGATACGCAGTATTTT. Protein sequence: CASSLGWTGMIADTQYF.

This chain links TRBV7-2 with TRBJ1-3; D ambiguous. The CDR3 contains 15 residues. The V and J ends lost 4 bases and 4 bases respectively, with 14 bases between them. Germline loops: CDR1 SGHTA, CDR2 FQGNSA. The CDR3 DNA follows: TGTGCCAGCAGCTCACAGTCCGTCGGGGGAAACACCATATATTTT. Translated: CASSSQSVGGNTIYF.

In its sample, this clonotype was seen a few times. This chain joins TRBV15 and TRBJ1-4, with no clear D. The CDR3 is 15 residues long. Trimming shortened V by 0 bases and J by 6 bases, and 11 bases separated the two germline ends. Looked up from germline, CDR1 is LNHNV and CDR2 is YYDKDF (reference sequence). DNA of the CDR3: TGTGCCACCAGCAGAGATCCCCAAGACGATGAAAAACTGTTTTTT. Translation: CATSRDPQDDEKLFF.

This clonotype came up a few times. V usage is TRBV15 and J usage is TRBJ2-1, with TRBD2 as a possible D gene (6 bases). This CDR3 is 14 amino acids long. The V end lost 1 base, the J end lost 5 bases, and 9 bases lay between the germline ends. Germline CDR1 is LNHNV and CDR2 is YYDKDF (reference sequence). The CDR3 region has the DNA TGTGCCACCAGCAGAGTTTGGGGGGACAATGAGCAGTTCTTC. It is translated as CATSRVWGDNEQFF.

In its sample, this clonotype was seen many times. V usage is TRBV20-1 and J usage is TRBJ2-7, with D perhaps TRBD1 (6 bases). This CDR3 contains 14 residues. The germline CDR1 and CDR2 sequences are DFQATT and SNEGSKA (reference sequence). V lost 6 bases to trimming and J lost 2 bases, with 17 bases between them. The CDR3 coding sequence is TGCAGTGCAGCAACAGGGTTTCTTCCCTACGAGCAGTACTTC. Its translation is CSAATGFLPYEQYF.

Only a few counts were recorded for this clonotype. The chain carries TRBV18 and TRBJ2-3, with D hard to call. The CDR3 length is 12 residues. With 2 bases removed from V and 8 bases from J, the gap between germline ends came to 8 bases. Looked up from germline, CDR1 is KGHSH and CDR2 is LQKENI. CDR3 sequence: CASSPFGFTQYF. In DNA, the CDR3 is TGTGCCAGCTCACCATTCGGATTTACGCAGTATTTT.

The V call is TRBV25-1, the J call TRBJ2-3; 7 nucleotides line up with TRBD1. The germline V gene has CDR1 MGHDK and CDR2 SYGVNS. The CDR3 runs 14 residues. The trim removed 3 bases at V and 10 bases at J, leaving 10 bases unmatched. The CDR3 here is CASSDFPGDRAQYF. In nucleotides, the CDR3 is TGTGCCAGCAGTGATTTCCCAGGAGACAGGGCGCAGTATTTT.

CDR3 in amino acids: CASSLRETGYGYTF. CDR3 nucleotide sequence: TGTGCCAGCAGCTTAAGAGAAACAGGGTATGGCTACACCTTC. J is TRBJ1-2 and V is TRBV7-2; TRBD1 is a possible D gene (6 bases). V was trimmed by 2 bases and J by 5 bases, leaving 12 bases between them. This CDR3 is built from 14 residues. Germline values: CDR1 SGHTA, CDR2 FQGNSA.

The V and J genes are TRBV7-9 and TRBJ2-2; a weak D match, TRBD2 (6 bases). From germline, CDR1 is SEHNR and CDR2 FQNEAQ (reference sequence). V lost 3 bases to trimming and J lost 6 bases, with 11 bases between them. The CDR3 runs 14 residues. CDR3 coding DNA: TGTGCCAGCAGCTTCCCTAGCGAGGCCGGGGAGCTGTTTTTT. Protein: CASSFPSEAGELFF.

The V gene is TRBV7-2, the J gene TRBJ2-3, with D uncertain. CDR1 and CDR2 (germline): SGHTA, FQGNSA. The length of the CDR3 is 15 residues. Trimming cost V 2 bases and J 0 bases, with 9 bases left between them. The CDR3 sequence: CASSLRVLSTDTQYF. CDR3 DNA: TGTGCCAGCAGCTTACGAGTTTTGAGCACAGATACGCAGTATTTT.

Written as DNA, the CDR3 is TGTGCCAGCAGCCCAGGGACAGGGCTCGGCTACGAGCAGTACTTC. Translation gives CASSPGTGLGYEQYF. This chain connects TRBV7-2 to TRBJ2-7; TRBD1 matches at 9 bases. Per germline, CDR1 SGHTA and CDR2 FQGNSA. The length of the CDR3 is 15 residues. With 5 bases clipped from V and 3 bases from J, the junction kept 8 bases outside the gene matches.

This chain uses TRBV5-1 with TRBJ2-7; D remains unclear. This CDR3 region has 14 residues. V was trimmed by 1 base and J by 7 bases, leaving 15 bases between them. CDR1 is SGHRS, CDR2 YFSETQ, per germline. DNA of the CDR3: TGCGCCAGCAGCTTGAGGCAGCCCTCTAGTGAGCAGTACTTC. Its translation: CASSLRQPSSEQYF.

About this clonotype itself: The junction differs from germline at one of its ends, possibly a read error. CDR3 sequence reads: CASSPPYQQYF. The CDR3 nucleotides are TGTGCCAGCAGCCCCCCCTACCAGCAGTACTTC. The chain has TRBV6-1 and TRBJ2-7; D call uncertain. There are 11 residues in the CDR3. Per germline, CDR1 MNHNS and CDR2 SASEGT.

The chain is built from TRBV29-1 and TRBJ2-5, with TRBD2 matching over 7 bases. The CDR3 length is 14 residues. The V gene end was trimmed by 5 bases and the J gene end by 5 bases; junction bases not matched to a gene: 11. Germline CDR1 and CDR2: SQVTM and ANQGSEA. The CDR3 is CSVLQGGSGETQYF. Here the CDR3 DNA reads TGCAGCGTTCTTCAGGGCGGGAGCGGTGAGACCCAGTACTTC.

V is TRBV6-5 and J is TRBJ1-2; no clear D. In germline, CDR1 is MNHEY, CDR2 SVGAGI. Deletions cut 0 bases from V and 4 bases from J, with 12 bases between. This CDR3 spans 15 amino acids. The CDR3 DNA sequence: TGTGCCAGCAGTTACTCTATGGGGAGTTCCTATGGCTACACCTTC. Its translation: CASSYSMGSSYGYTF.

This chain uses TRBV20-1 with TRBJ2-5, with D possibly TRBD2 on 7 matching bases. Trimming stripped 5 bases from V and 6 bases from J, with 16 bases between. The CDR3 totals 13 residues. The germline V gene encodes CDR1 DFQATT and CDR2 SNEGSKA (reference sequence). CDR3 residues: CSAPGEGDKTQYF. The CDR3 DNA is TGCAGTGCTCCCGGGGAGGGGGACAAGACCCAGTACTTC.

The gene calls are TRBV7-2 and TRBJ1-4; D not certain. The CDR3 loop spans 13 amino acids. Germline assignment: CDR1 SGHTA and CDR2 FQGNSA. The germline V and J ends were trimmed by 2 bases and 7 bases, with 8 bases remaining between them. CDR3: CASSLIGLEKLFF. As DNA, the CDR3 is TGTGCCAGCAGCTTAATCGGTCTTGAAAAACTGTTTTTT.

This clonotype was detected a few times. V and J are TRBV9 and TRBJ1-1; TRBD1 is a possible D gene (5 bases). The germline V gene has CDR1 SGDLS and CDR2 YYNGEE. This CDR3 has 15 amino acids. V was clipped by 0 bases and J by 1 base, with 10 bases between them. The CDR3 DNA follows: TGTGCCAGCAGCGTAGAAATCGGGGCGAACACTGAAGCTTTCTTT. Residues: CASSVEIGANTEAFF.

V is TRBV10-3 and J is TRBJ2-1, with 8 bases that match TRBD1. The V segment lost 8 bases and the J segment 7 bases; nucleotides outside the gene matches: 7. Per germline, CDR1 ENHRY and CDR2 SYGVKD. This CDR3 is 13 amino acids long. The DNA of the CDR3 is TGTGCCATCGGGGCGCAGGGGGCGAATGAGCAGTTCTTC. This sequence encodes CAIGAQGANEQFF.